The subject of this entry is one T cell receptor beta chain. The antigen is undetermined. This sample is drawn from a study of cytomegalovirus exposure and HLA in healthy donors. Study details: Of 350 to 400 genotyped donors, 81% grouped in the Caucasian-associated ancestry cluster. Study-wide results and limits: CMV serostatus was the only immune exposure information that was available.

The CDR3 totals 12 residues. Germline assignment: CDR1 LGHNA and CDR2 YSLEER. Trimming cost V 4 bases and J 6 bases; bases outside gene matches: 2. The PCR had 60 Vbeta and 13 Jbeta primers. TCRdb's table, derived via immunoSEQ multiplex PCR, lists solely in-frame clones and lacks some. The sample holds 85,000 to 130,000 clones, 65% to 80% seen once. The sequenced material came from PBMCs. This chain joins TRBV4-3 and TRBJ1-2, with TRBD1 matching over 7 bases. The sequence was obtained from a woman between 45 and 65 years old in good health and CMV-seropositive. The DNA for the CDR3 is TGCGCCAGCAGCCTCACAGGGGATGGCTACACCTTC. Its protein is CASSLTGDGYTF.